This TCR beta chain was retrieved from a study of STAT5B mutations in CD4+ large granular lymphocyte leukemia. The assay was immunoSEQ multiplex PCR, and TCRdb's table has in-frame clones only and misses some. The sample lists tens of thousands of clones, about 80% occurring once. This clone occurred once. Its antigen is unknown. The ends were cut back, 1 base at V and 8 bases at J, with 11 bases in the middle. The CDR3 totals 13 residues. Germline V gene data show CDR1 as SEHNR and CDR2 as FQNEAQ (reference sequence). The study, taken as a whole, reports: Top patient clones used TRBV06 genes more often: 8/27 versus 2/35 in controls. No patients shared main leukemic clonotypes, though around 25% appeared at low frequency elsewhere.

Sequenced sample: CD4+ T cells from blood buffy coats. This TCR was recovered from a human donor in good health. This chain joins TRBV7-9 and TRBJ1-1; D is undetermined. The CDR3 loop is CASSLVGSYEAFF. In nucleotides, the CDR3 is TGTGCCAGCAGCTTAGTAGGCAGCTACGAAGCTTTCTTT. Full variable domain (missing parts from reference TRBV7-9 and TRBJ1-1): DTGVSQNPRHKITKRGQNVTFRCDPISEHNRLYWYRQTLGQGPEFLTYFQNEAQLEKSRLLSDRFSAERPKGSFSTLEIQRTEQGDSAMYLCASSLVGSYEAFFGQGTRLTVV.